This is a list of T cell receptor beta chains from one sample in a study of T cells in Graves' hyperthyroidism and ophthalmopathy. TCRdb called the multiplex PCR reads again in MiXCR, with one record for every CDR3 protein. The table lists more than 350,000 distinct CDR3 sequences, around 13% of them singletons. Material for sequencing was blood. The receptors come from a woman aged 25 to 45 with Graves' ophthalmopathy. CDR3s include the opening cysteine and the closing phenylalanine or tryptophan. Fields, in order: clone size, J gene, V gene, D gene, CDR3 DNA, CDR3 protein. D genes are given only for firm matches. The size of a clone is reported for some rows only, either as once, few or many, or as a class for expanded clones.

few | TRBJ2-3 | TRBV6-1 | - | TGTGCCAGCATCCAGGAGGAGGGCCTCCACACAGATACGCAGTATTTT | CASIQEEGLHTDTQYF
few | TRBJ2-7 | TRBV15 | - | TGTGCCACCAGCAGAGGCTCGGACAGAACCTACGAGCAGTACTTC | CATSRGSDRTYEQYF
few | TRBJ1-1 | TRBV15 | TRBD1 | TGTGCCACCAGTTCTCGCCGGGACAGACTCTTGCGTGTGTTAGCTTTCTTT | CATSSRRDRLLRVLAFF
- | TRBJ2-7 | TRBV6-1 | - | TGTGCCAGTGTGAGGGAAAGCTCCTACGAGCAGTACTTC | CASVRESSYEQYF
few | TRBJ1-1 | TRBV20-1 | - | TGCAGTGTTCCACCTGGGTCGGGGACTGAAGCTTTCTTT | CSVPPGSGTEAFF
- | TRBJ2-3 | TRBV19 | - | TGTGCCACCCGACGACAGACTTCAGATACGCAGTATTTT | CATRRQTSDTQYF
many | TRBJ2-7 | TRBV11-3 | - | TGTGCCAGCAGCTTCTTGGCAGAAAATACCTACGAGCAGTACTTC | CASSFLAENTYEQYF
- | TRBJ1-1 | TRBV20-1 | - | TGCAGTGCTAGAGAGGGGGGGGAAACTGAAGCTTTCTTT | CSAREGGETEAFF
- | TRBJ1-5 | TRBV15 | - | TGTGCCACCAGCGTTTCTCCGGTTAGCAATCAGCCCCAGCATTTT | CATSVSPVSNQPQHF
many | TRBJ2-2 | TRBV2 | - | TGTGCCAGTCGGGACCTACAAAGCACCGGGGAGCTGTTTTTT | CASRDLQSTGELFF
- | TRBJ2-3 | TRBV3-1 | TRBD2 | TGTGCCAGCAGCCAAGAAAGCGGGGTAAGCACAGATACGCAGTATTTT | CASSQESGVSTDTQYF
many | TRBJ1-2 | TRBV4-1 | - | TGCGCCAGCAGCCAAGGACTCGGTGGTGGCTATGGCTACACCTTC | CASSQGLGGGYGYTF
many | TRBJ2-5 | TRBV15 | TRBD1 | TGTGCCACCAGCAGAGATTATCCAGGGGGACAAGAGACCCAGTACTTC | CATSRDYPGGQETQYF
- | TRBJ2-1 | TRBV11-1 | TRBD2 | TGTGCCAGCAGCTTTAAGCGGGAGACAAACAATGAGCAGTTCTTC | CASSFKRETNNEQFF
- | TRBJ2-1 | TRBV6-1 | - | TGTGCCAGCAGTGAAATCTCGCAGGGAGGGGGGGAGCAGTTCTTC | CASSEISQGGGEQFF
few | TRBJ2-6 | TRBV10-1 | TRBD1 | TGCGCCAGCAGTACAGGGGTCCCTGGGGCCAACGTCCTGACTTTC | CASSTGVPGANVLTF
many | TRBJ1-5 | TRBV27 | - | TGTGCCAGCAGTTTTCGGCACAATCAGCCCCAGCATTTT | CASSFRHNQPQHF
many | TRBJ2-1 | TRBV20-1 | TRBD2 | TGCAGTGCTAGCGGCCCGACTAGCGGGGGCCAGGTTTCGGGAAATGAGCAGTTCTTC | CSASGPTSGGQVSGNEQFF
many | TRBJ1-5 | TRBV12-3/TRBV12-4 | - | TGTGCCAGCAGTTTGGGTCGAGATTTCCGGCATTTT | CASSLGRDFRHF
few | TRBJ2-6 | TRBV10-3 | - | TGTGCCATCAGGAGGAGGGGGCCTCAATCTGGGGCCAACGTCCTGACTTTC | CAIRRRGPQSGANVLTF
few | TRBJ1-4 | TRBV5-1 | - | TGCGCCAGCAGTCCCGGGTCTTCAACTAATGAAAAACTGTTTTTT | CASSPGSSTNEKLFF
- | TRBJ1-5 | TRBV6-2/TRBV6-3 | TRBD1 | TGTGCCAGCGGATCCGACAGGGGGCTATATAGCAATCAGCCCCAGCATTTT | CASGSDRGLYSNQPQHF
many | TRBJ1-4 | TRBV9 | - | TGTGCCAGCAGCGTAGCTGGGAAAAGGTTGAATGAAAAACTGTTTTTT | CASSVAGKRLNEKLFF
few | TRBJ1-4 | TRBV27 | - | TGTGCCAGCAGAAATAGGGCGGGAGGAAATGAAAAACTGTTTTTT | CASRNRAGGNEKLFF
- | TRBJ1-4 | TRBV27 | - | TGTGCCAGCAGTTTCCATCGCGGGTGGGAGGCAGAAGAAAAACTGTTTTTT | CASSFHRGWEAEEKLFF
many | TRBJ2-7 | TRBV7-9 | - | TGTGCCAGCAGCTTATTGGCTGTCTCCTACGAGCAGTACTTC | CASSLLAVSYEQYF
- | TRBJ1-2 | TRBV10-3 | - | TGTGCCCCCTACTCCCCCCGTTATGGCTACACCTTC | CAPYSPRYGYTF
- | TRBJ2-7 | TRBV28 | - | TGTGCCAGCAGTTCAGGGGTTTACGAGCAGTACTTC | CASSSGVYEQYF
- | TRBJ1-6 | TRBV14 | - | TGTGCCAGCAGCCAAGAAATTGGGACGCTGGAAAGGCCCCTCCACTTT | CASSQEIGTLERPLHF
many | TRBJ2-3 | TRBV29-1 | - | TGCAGCGCCTCGGATGGGTATACAGATACGCAGTATTTT | CSASDGYTDTQYF
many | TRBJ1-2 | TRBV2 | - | TGTGCCAGCAGTGGGGAGGACGGGACATTTGGATCGAACTATGGCTACACCTTC | CASSGEDGTFGSNYGYTF
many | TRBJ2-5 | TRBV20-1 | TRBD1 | TGCAGTGCCATATCCCAGGGGGTGTATGAGACCCAGTACTTC | CSAISQGVYETQYF
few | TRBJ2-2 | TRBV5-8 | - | TGTGCCAGCAGCTTGGTTCGGAGTAGGTCCGGGGAGCTGTTTTTT | CASSLVRSRSGELFF
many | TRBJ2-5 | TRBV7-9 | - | TGTGCCAGCAGCTTAGACCCCCCCGTTTTCCAAGAGACCCAGTACTTC | CASSLDPPVFQETQYF
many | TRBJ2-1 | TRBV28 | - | TGTGCCAGCACCGAGACCGTCTACAATGAGCAGTTCTTC | CASTETVYNEQFF
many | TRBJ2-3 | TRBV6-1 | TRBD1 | TGTGCCAGCGGGGGACAGAGCACAGATACGCAGTATTTT | CASGGQSTDTQYF
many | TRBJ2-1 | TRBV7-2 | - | TGTGCCAGCAGCTTAGACAGGATGACCTACAATGAGCAGTTCTTC | CASSLDRMTYNEQFF
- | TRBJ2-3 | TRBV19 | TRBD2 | TGTGCCAGTAGTATGAAGGGAGGGATAGCGGCTAACACAGATACGCAGTATTTT | CASSMKGGIAANTDTQYF
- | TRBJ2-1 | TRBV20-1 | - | TGCAGTGCTAGCTCGGACGACAATGAGCAGTTCTTC | CSASSDDNEQFF
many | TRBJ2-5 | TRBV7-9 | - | TGTGCCAGCAGCTTTGGGAGGAGGGAGACCCAGTACTTC | CASSFGRRETQYF
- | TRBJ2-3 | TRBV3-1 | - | TGTGCCAGCAGCCTTTACAAGGCCGCCTCCGATACGCAGTATTTT | CASSLYKAASDTQYF
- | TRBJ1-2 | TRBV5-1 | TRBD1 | TGCGCCAGCAGCTTGGCCGTCGGACAGGGCACCTATGGCTACACCTTC | CASSLAVGQGTYGYTF
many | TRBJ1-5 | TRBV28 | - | TGTGCCAGCAGCGTCACGGATGTCAATCAGCCCCAGCATTTT | CASSVTDVNQPQHF
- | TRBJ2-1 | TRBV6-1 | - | TGTGCCAGCAGTTACCCGATCGGGGTAGCCTACAATGAGCAGTTCTTC | CASSYPIGVAYNEQFF
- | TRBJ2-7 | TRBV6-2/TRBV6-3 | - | TGTGCCAGCAGTCCGGGGGCCGCATACGAGCAGTACTTC | CASSPGAAYEQYF